This entry lists 8 T cell receptor beta chains sequenced from one sample in a study of T cell responses to AZD1222 COVID-19 vaccine. This table comes from immunoSEQ multiplex PCR, and its TCRdb copy is limited to in-frame clones, with some not included. Of about 72,000 clones listed, 80% to 90% are singletons. The material sequenced was peripheral blood, taken 28 days after the second AZD1222 dose. These receptors originate from an adult who received the AZD1222 COVID-19 vaccine.

The chain couples TRBV5-6 to TRBJ1-6; a weak D match, TRBD1 (6 bases). The CDR3 runs to 16 residues. The germline V and J ends were trimmed by 3 bases and 6 bases, with 16 bases remaining between them. Germline CDR1 reads SGHDT; CDR2 reads YYEEEE. The CDR3 nucleotides read TGTGCCAGCAGCTGGACAGCCAGATTTCCTAATTCACCCCTCCACTTT. It encodes CASSWTARFPNSPLHF. The whole variable domain, filled in from reference TRBV5-6 and TRBJ1-6, reads DAGVTQSPTHLIKTRGQQVTLRCSPKSGHDTVSWYQQALGQGPQFIFQYYEEEERQRGNFPDRFSGHQFPNYSSELNVNALLLGDSALYLCASSWTARFPNSPLHFGNGTRLTVT.

V usage is TRBV6-2 or TRBV6-3 and J usage is TRBJ1-5; D possibly corresponds to TRBD1 (5 bases). The V gene lost 4 bases and the J gene lost 7 bases, with 17 bases spanning the gap. The CDR3 is 15 residues long. The germline V gene has CDR1 MNHEY and CDR2 SVGEGT. The chain's CDR3 is CASSWSHPGEQPQHF. For the CDR3, the DNA is TGTGCCAGCAGTTGGTCTCATCCGGGGGAACAGCCCCAGCATTTT.

The chain joins TRBV9 to TRBJ1-3; D is ambiguous. The CDR3 has 15 residues. Germline V lookup: CDR1 SGDLS, CDR2 YYNGEE. The V gene lost 0 bases and the J gene lost 0 bases, with 7 bases spanning the gap. The CDR3 protein is CASSVAWSSGNTIYF. CDR3 sequence (DNA): TGTGCCAGCAGCGTAGCCTGGAGCTCTGGAAACACCATATATTTT. Full variable domain (outside the CDR3, taken from reference TRBV9 and TRBJ1-3): DSGVTQTPKHLITATGQRVTLRCSPRSGDLSVYWYQQSLDQGLQFLIQYYNGEERAKGNILERFSAQQFPDLHSELNLSSLELGDSALYFCASSVAWSSGNTIYFGEGSWLTVV.

This clone was recorded only once. This sequence joins TRBV7-9 and TRBJ1-2; D is undetermined. V was shortened by 1 base and J by 4 bases, with 7 bases between the two germline ends. Per germline, CDR1 SEHNR and CDR2 FQNEAQ (reference sequence). The CDR3 totals 13 residues. The CDR3 is CASSLGSRYGYTF. The CDR3 coding sequence is TGTGCCAGCAGCTTAGGGAGTCGCTATGGCTACACCTTC.

The chain is built from TRBV28 and TRBJ2-1; D not certain. The V and J ends lost 5 bases and 6 bases respectively, with 17 bases between them. Germline CDR1 reads MDHEN; CDR2 reads SYDVKM. This CDR3 spans 15 amino acids. The CDR3 protein is CASSIPGSVSNEQFF. The CDR3 DNA sequence: TGTGCCAGCAGTATCCCAGGTTCGGTCAGCAATGAGCAGTTCTTC.

This sequence joins TRBV5-1 and TRBJ1-3, with D uncertain. CDR1 and CDR2 from the germline V gene are SGHRS and YFSETQ. Trimming cost V 5 bases and J 1 base, with 13 bases left between them. The CDR3 spans 15 residues. The CDR3 loop is CASSSDANSGNTIYF. The CDR3 nucleotides read TGCGCCAGCAGTTCTGACGCCAATTCTGGAAACACCATATATTTT.

The chain has TRBV6-1 and TRBJ2-7; no firm D call. V was pared by 5 bases and J by 6 bases, with 17 bases between. Per the germline V gene, CDR1 is MNHNS and CDR2 is SASEGT. The length of the CDR3 is 14 residues. CDR3 nucleotides: TGTGCCAGCAGTTCCGGACCCGGGTTGCGCGAGCAGTACTTC. Its protein product is CASSSGPGLREQYF.

J is TRBJ2-7 and V is TRBV5-6; D not certain. Looked up from germline, CDR1 is SGHDT and CDR2 is YYEEEE. Deletions cut 2 bases from V and 2 bases from J, with 14 bases between. CDR3 length: 15 residues. The CDR3 reads CASSFGSSPTYEQYF. The DNA of the CDR3 is TGTGCCAGCAGCTTTGGCAGCTCGCCAACCTACGAGCAGTACTTC.